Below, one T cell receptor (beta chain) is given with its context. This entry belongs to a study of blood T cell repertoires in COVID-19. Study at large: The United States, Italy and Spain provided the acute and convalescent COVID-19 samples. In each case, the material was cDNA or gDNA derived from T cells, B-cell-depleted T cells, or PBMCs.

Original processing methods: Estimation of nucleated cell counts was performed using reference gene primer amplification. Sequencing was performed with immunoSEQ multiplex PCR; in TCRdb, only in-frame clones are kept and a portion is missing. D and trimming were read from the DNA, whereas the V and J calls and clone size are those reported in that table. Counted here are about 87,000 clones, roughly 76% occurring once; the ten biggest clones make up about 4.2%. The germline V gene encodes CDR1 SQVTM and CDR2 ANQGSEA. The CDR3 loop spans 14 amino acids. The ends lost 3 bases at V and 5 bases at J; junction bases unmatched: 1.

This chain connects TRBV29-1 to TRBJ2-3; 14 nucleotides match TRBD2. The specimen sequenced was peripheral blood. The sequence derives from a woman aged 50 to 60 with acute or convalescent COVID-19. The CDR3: CSVEGTSGGDTQYF. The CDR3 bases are TGCAGCGTTGAGGGGACTAGCGGGGGAGATACGCAGTATTTT.